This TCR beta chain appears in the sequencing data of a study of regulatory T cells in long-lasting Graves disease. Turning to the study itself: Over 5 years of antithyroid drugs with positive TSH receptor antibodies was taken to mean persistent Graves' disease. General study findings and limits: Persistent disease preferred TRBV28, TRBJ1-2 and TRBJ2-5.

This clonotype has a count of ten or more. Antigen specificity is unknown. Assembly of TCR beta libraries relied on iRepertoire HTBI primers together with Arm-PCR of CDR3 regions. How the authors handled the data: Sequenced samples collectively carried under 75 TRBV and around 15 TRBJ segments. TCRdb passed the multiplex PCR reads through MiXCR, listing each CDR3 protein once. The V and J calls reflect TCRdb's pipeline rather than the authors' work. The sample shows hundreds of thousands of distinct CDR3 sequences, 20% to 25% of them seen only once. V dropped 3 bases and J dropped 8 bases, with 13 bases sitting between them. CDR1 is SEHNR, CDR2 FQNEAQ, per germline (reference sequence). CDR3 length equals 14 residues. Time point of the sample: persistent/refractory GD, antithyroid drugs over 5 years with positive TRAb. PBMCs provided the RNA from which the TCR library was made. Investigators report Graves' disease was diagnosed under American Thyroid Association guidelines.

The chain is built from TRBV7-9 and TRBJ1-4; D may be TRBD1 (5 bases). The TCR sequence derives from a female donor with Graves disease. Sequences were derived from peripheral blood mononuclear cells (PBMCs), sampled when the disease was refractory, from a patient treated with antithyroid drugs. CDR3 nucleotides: TGTGCCAGCAGCTTTCAGGGATTCGGGGAAAAACTGTTTTTT. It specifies CASSFQGFGEKLFF.